Each of the 24 T cell receptor beta chains below was sequenced from the same sample in a study of cytomegalovirus exposure and HLA in healthy donors. PCR used 60 Vbeta primers and 13 Jbeta primers. Clones were read by immunoSEQ multiplex PCR, and TCRdb kept only the in-frame ones, dropping some. The sample yields 150,000 to 200,000 clones, approximately 80% seen once. The sequenced material came from PBMCs. The receptors here all came from a woman in her thirties or forties in good health and CMV-seronegative.

This clone was counted only a few times. CDR3 bases: TGTGCCAGCAGCTTAGTAGGCCTAGCAAGGGATGGAGATACGCAGTATTTT. This encodes CASSLVGLARDGDTQYF. The chain links TRBV13 to TRBJ2-3, with D tentatively TRBD2 (5 bases). Trimming left V 1 base short and J 5 bases short, with 19 bases between. The CDR3 sequence is 17 residues long. Per germline, CDR1 PRHDT and CDR2 FYEKMQ (reference sequence).

The sample holds one count of this clone. The chain combines TRBV25-1 with TRBJ2-1; D is perhaps TRBD1 (6 bases). With 8 bases removed from V and 6 bases from J, the gap between germline ends came to 20 bases. Germline V CDR1 and CDR2: MGHDK, SYGVNS. The CDR3 length is 15 residues. CDR3 nucleotide sequence: TGTGCCAGCGGTCCGAGAGGGCTGGGGGCCAATGAGCAGTTCTTC. Translated: CASGPRGLGANEQFF.

The chain recombines TRBV30 with TRBJ2-1, with TRBD2 identical over 7 bases. The junction had 22 bases not matched to a gene; V was cut back by 8 bases and J by 9 bases. This CDR3 has 16 amino acids. Germline loops: CDR1 GTSNPN, CDR2 SVGIG (reference sequence). CDR3 protein: CAGNHRGDYLGSEQFF. CDR3 DNA sequence: TGTGCCGGAAACCACCGGGGGGACTACCTCGGGAGTGAGCAGTTCTTC. Full variable domain (remainder filled in from reference TRBV30 and TRBJ2-1): SQTIHQWPATLVQPVGSPLSLECTVEGTSNPNLYWYRQAAGRGLQLLFYSVGIGQISSEVPQNLSASRPQDRQFILSSKKLLLSDSGFYLCAGNHRGDYLGSEQFFGPGTRLTVL.

The CDR3 coding sequence is TGTGCCAGCAGCCTCGGACTAGCCGGGGATACGCAGTATTTT. This sequence encodes CASSLGLAGDTQYF. The chain employs TRBV2 and TRBJ2-3, with TRBD2 matching 8 bases. CDR1 SNHLY and CDR2 FYNNEI come from the germline V gene. J gave up 6 bases and V 6 bases, and 8 bases lay outside the gene matches. This CDR3 has 14 residues.

V gene TRBV7-2 combines with J gene TRBJ2-3, with D possibly being TRBD1 (5 bases). With 2 bases removed from V and 6 bases from J, the gap between germline ends came to 21 bases. CDR1 is SGHTA and CDR2 is FQGNSA in the germline V gene. CDR3 length: 17 amino acids. CDR3 amino acids: CASSLMTQTRVGDTQYF. The CDR3 DNA follows: TGTGCCAGCAGCTTAATGACCCAGACCAGGGTAGGGGATACGCAGTATTTT.

The chain is built from TRBV6-5 and TRBJ2-3; 9 bases agree with TRBD1. The CDR3 contains 16 residues. V dropped 2 bases and J dropped 0; count of bases not matched to a gene: 3. Germline V CDR1 and CDR2: MNHEY, SVGAGI. The CDR3 reads CASSYQQGASTDTQYF. The CDR3 DNA follows: TGTGCCAGCAGTTACCAACAGGGGGCTAGCACAGATACGCAGTATTTT.

This chain joins TRBV18 and TRBJ1-5; unclear D gene. The CDR3 length is 14 residues. Germline loops: CDR1 KGHSH, CDR2 LQKENI. The V gene lost 2 bases and the J gene lost 1 base, with 6 bases spanning the gap. The CDR3 sequence is CASSPGRSNQPQHF. The CDR3 region has the DNA TGTGCCAGCTCACCAGGGCGAAGCAATCAGCCCCAGCATTTT.

This chain links TRBV27 with TRBJ2-1; 8 bases fit TRBD1. This CDR3 has 14 amino acids. V lost 7 bases and J lost 6; bases outside the gene matches: 8. Germline V CDR1 and CDR2: MNHEY, SMNVEV (reference sequence). The CDR3 DNA reads as TGTGCCAGCACCCGCAGGGGGCTCGGCAATGAGCAGTTCTTC. It codes for CASTRRGLGNEQFF.

J is TRBJ2-7 and V is TRBV10-3, with TRBD2 matching 8 bases. Germline V CDR1 and CDR2: ENHRY, SYGVKD. The CDR3 runs 15 residues. V was pared by 5 bases and J by 5 bases, with 11 bases of the junction left unmatched. The CDR3 coding sequence is TGTGCCATCAGTTATACGGGAGGGCGTGGGAACGAGCAGTACGTC. It translates to CAISYTGGRGNEQYV.

This clone was counted a single time. The V and J genes are TRBV7-8 and TRBJ2-1, with 12 bases identical to TRBD2. From germline, CDR1 is SGHVS and CDR2 FQNEAQ. The length of the CDR3 is 15 residues. V lost 4 bases to trimming and J lost 3 bases; unmatched junction nucleotides: 1. CDR3 region: CASSSTSGSYNEQFF. The CDR3 DNA reads as TGTGCCAGCAGCTCGACTAGCGGGAGCTACAATGAGCAGTTCTTC.

This clone was seen a few times. As DNA, the CDR3 is TGCGCCAGCAGCCTAACAGATACGCAGTATTTT. This gives the protein CASSLTDTQYF. The genes are TRBV5-1 and TRBJ2-3; D unclear. V dropped 4 bases and J dropped 3 bases, with 3 bases sitting between them. The CDR3 sequence is 11 residues long. Germline CDR1 reads SGHRS; CDR2 reads YFSETQ.

Concerning this clone: Other DNA sequences in the same sample also yield this CDR3. The genes are TRBV27 and TRBJ1-5, with 7 nucleotides matching TRBD1. V shed 6 bases, J shed 5 bases, and the junction held 10 bases outside the gene matches. The CDR3 contains 15 residues. CDR1 and CDR2 from the germline V gene are MNHEY and SMNVEV (reference sequence). The CDR3: CASRRQGMWDQPQHF. CDR3 nucleotide sequence: TGTGCCAGCAGACGACAGGGTATGTGGGATCAGCCCCAGCATTTT.

In DNA, the CDR3 is TGTGCCAGCAGCTTGCCCCCCGGGAGGCTCACCGGGGAGCTGTTTTTT. Protein: CASSLPPGRLTGELFF. This chain links TRBV7-8 with TRBJ2-2, with 7 positions matching TRBD2. CDR1 is SGHVS and CDR2 is FQNEAQ in the germline V gene. Losses at the gene ends were 3 bases for V and 4 bases for J; bases not matched to a gene: 8. The CDR3 is 16 residues long.

J is TRBJ2-2 and V is TRBV5-6; D not resolved. The ends were cut back, 4 bases at V and 6 bases at J, with 16 bases in the middle. The CDR3 sequence is 15 residues long. CDR1 is SGHDT, CDR2 YYEEEE, per germline. CDR3 DNA sequence: TGTGCCAGCAGCCCCACAACACCCACAGCCGGGGAGCTGTTTTTT. This codes for CASSPTTPTAGELFF.

This chain uses TRBV27 with TRBJ1-2, with 9 bases identical to TRBD1. The CDR3 length is 16 residues. The trim removed 5 bases at V and 3 bases at J, leaving 10 bases unmatched. Germline V CDR1 and CDR2: MNHEY, SMNVEV (reference sequence). Here the CDR3 reads CASSQGGTGNDYGYTF. CDR3 DNA: TGTGCCAGCAGTCAGGGGGGGACAGGGAATGACTATGGCTACACCTTC.

This chain uses TRBV5-1 with TRBJ2-3; 11 bases fit TRBD2. Germline V lookup: CDR1 SGHRS, CDR2 YFSETQ. Germline trimming cut 3 bases from V and 3 bases from J; bases unmatched to any gene: 6. CDR3 length: 16 residues. This CDR3 reads CASSSLTSGETDTQYF. CDR3 bases: TGCGCCAGCAGCTCCTTGACTAGCGGGGAAACAGATACGCAGTATTTT.

Note on this clone: A read error may produce the germline difference seen at one junction end. The V gene is TRBV19, the J gene TRBJ1-2; TRBD1 aligns across 7 bases. From germline, CDR1 is LNHDA and CDR2 SQIVND (reference sequence). This CDR3 is 13 amino acids long. Here the CDR3 reads CASSMGQNYGHTF. The CDR3 DNA is TGTGCCAGTAGTATGGGACAGAACTATGGCCACACCTTC.

The V gene is TRBV5-1, the J gene TRBJ1-1; D gene unclear. Germline CDR1 SGHRS, CDR2 YFSETQ. The CDR3 has 14 amino acids. Trimming left V 0 bases short and J 0 bases short, with 6 bases between. CDR3 sequence reads: CASSLAVLNTEAFF. The CDR3 DNA reads TGCGCCAGCAGCTTGGCCGTCCTGAACACTGAAGCTTTCTTT.

V and J are TRBV5-1 and TRBJ2-1; D is possibly TRBD2 (7 bases). Per the germline V gene, CDR1 is SGHRS and CDR2 is YFSETQ. Trimming pared 0 bases from V and 9 bases from J, leaving 16 bases between. The CDR3 runs 15 residues. CDR3 nucleotide sequence: TGCGCCAGCAGCTTGGAAGGACAGCGGGATAGTGAGCAGTTCTTC. Translated, it gives CASSLEGQRDSEQFF.

This clone occurred once. This sequence joins TRBV5-1 and TRBJ2-1; D might be TRBD1 (6 bases). This CDR3 region has 14 residues. V lost 0 bases, J lost 7 bases, and 11 bases lay in between. Germline loops: CDR1 SGHRS, CDR2 YFSETQ. This chain's CDR3 is CASSLGAGENEQFF. CDR3 nucleotide sequence: TGCGCCAGCAGCTTGGGCGCAGGGGAGAATGAGCAGTTCTTC.

A few counts support this clone. The chain employs TRBV2 and TRBJ2-7, with 8 bases fitting TRBD2. Germline CDR1 SNHLY, CDR2 FYNNEI. V lost 4 bases to trimming and J lost 5 bases; unmatched junction nucleotides: 7. This CDR3 has 14 residues. The CDR3 DNA is TGTGCCAGCAGTGGGGTAGCGGGGCCCCACGAGCAGTACTTC. Its translation is CASSGVAGPHEQYF. Complete variable domain (other parts from reference TRBV2 and TRBJ2-7): EPEVTQTPSHQVTQMGQEVILRCVPISNHLYFYWYRQILGQKVEFLVSFYNNEISEKSEIFDDQFSVERPDGSNFTLKIRSTKLEDSAMYFCASSGVAGPHEQYFGPGTRLTVT.

V is TRBV2 and J is TRBJ1-1; tentatively, D is TRBD1 (6 bases). The CDR3 is 13 amino acids. With 6 bases removed from V and 4 bases from J, the gap between germline ends came to 12 bases. Germline-derived CDR1 and CDR2 are SNHLY and FYNNEI. This CDR3 reads CASRQGWATEAFF. The DNA for the CDR3 is TGTGCCAGCAGACAGGGTTGGGCCACTGAAGCTTTCTTT.

CDR3 protein: CASSQDPPGLNTGELFF. The CDR3 DNA is TGCGCCAGCAGCCAAGATCCCCCAGGGCTAAACACCGGGGAGCTGTTTTTT. V is TRBV4-3 and J is TRBJ2-2; D perhaps matches TRBD1 (5 bases). The CDR3 is 17 residues long. Deletions cut 0 bases from V and 2 bases from J, with 13 bases between. In germline, CDR1 is LGHNA, CDR2 YSLEER.

This clone has only a few counts. The gene calls are TRBV2 and TRBJ2-5; possibly TRBD1 for D (6 bases). Germline V lookup: CDR1 SNHLY, CDR2 FYNNEI. V lost 7 bases, J lost 5 bases, and 14 bases lay in between. CDR3 length: 13 amino acids. The CDR3 spells CASTTQGWETQYF. CDR3 coding DNA: TGTGCCAGCACCACACAGGGATGGGAGACCCAGTACTTC.